A single sample gave rise to the 25 T cell receptor beta chains below, sequenced in a study of T cell responses to AZD1222 COVID-19 vaccine. This table comes from immunoSEQ multiplex PCR, and its TCRdb copy is limited to in-frame clones, with some not included. The data hold about 150,000 clones, with 70% to 90% observed a single time. Source: peripheral blood, taken on day 0 of AZD1222 vaccination. These receptors originate from an adult in good health.

The chain uses TRBV7-2 and TRBJ1-1; 8 bases are shared with TRBD1. V trimming: 5 bases; J trimming: 11 bases; junction bases outside the gene matches: 16. The CDR3 is 15 amino acids. Germline V gene lookup returns CDR1 SGHTA and CDR2 FQGNSA. The CDR3 sequence: CASSREPTGDGTAFF. For the CDR3, the DNA is TGTGCCAGCAGCCGGGAACCGACAGGGGACGGTACGGCTTTCTTT.

This clone occurred a few times. V usage is TRBV29-1 and J usage is TRBJ1-1, with D hard to call. There are 13 residues in the CDR3. V was shortened by 1 base and J by 10 bases, with 16 bases between the two germline ends. Looked up from germline, CDR1 is SQVTM and CDR2 is ANQGSEA. CDR3 DNA: TGCAGCGTTGAAGTGACTCCTTGGTTTCCAGCTTTCTTT. It encodes CSVEVTPWFPAFF.

The chain is built from TRBV27 and TRBJ1-2; TRBD1 agrees at 7 bases. The CDR3 is 15 residues long. V shed 5 bases, J shed 5 bases, and the junction held 11 bases outside the gene matches. CDR1 and CDR2 (germline): MNHEY, SMNVEV (reference sequence). CDR3 nucleotides: TGTGCCAGCAGTCCGAGGGGGCCGGGGAGTTATGGCTACACCTTC. Translating gives CASSPRGPGSYGYTF.

This clone appeared a few times. This chain joins TRBV16 and TRBJ1-2; D may be TRBD1 (5 bases). The CDR3 is 13 amino acids. The germline V gene has CDR1 KGHSY and CDR2 FQNENV. Trimming removed 3 bases from V and 6 bases from J, with 11 bases in between. The DNA for the CDR3 is TGTGCCAGCAGCCACAGGGTTCTCGATGGCTACACCTTC. Translation: CASSHRVLDGYTF.

The chain is built from TRBV2 and TRBJ2-2; 12 nucleotides align to TRBD2. This CDR3 is 19 amino acids long. V shed 7 bases and J 2 bases; nucleotides not matched to a gene: 14. Germline-derived CDR1 and CDR2 are SNHLY and FYNNEI. The CDR3, as DNA: TGTGCCAGCAACCGACTAGCGGGAGACCACCAAAAAAACACCGGGGAGCTGTTTTTT. Translating it yields CASNRLAGDHQKNTGELFF.

This sequence joins TRBV7-8 and TRBJ1-2; no definite D call. V shed 1 base and J shed 11 bases, with 11 bases lying between them. The CDR3 contains 12 residues. The germline V gene encodes CDR1 SGHVS and CDR2 FQNEAQ. The CDR3 reads CASSLGARPYTF. In DNA form, the CDR3 reads TGTGCCAGCAGCTTAGGCGCGCGACCGTACACCTTC.

This clone has more than one count but fewer than ten. V gene TRBV27 combines with J gene TRBJ1-1; TRBD1 matches 9 bases. The V gene's germline CDR1 is MNHEY and CDR2 SMNVEV (reference sequence). V shed 0 bases, J shed 6 bases, and the junction held 5 bases outside the gene matches. The CDR3 consists of 15 residues. This CDR3 is CASSLSTGGRAEAFF. The CDR3 DNA follows: TGTGCCAGCAGTTTATCGACAGGGGGGAGGGCTGAAGCTTTCTTT.

This rearrangement joins TRBV15 to TRBJ2-5, with a weak D call TRBD2 (5 bases). The germline V gene has CDR1 LNHNV and CDR2 YYDKDF (reference sequence). The CDR3 has 13 amino acids. V was shortened by 1 base and J by 7 bases, with 10 bases between the two germline ends. The CDR3 DNA reads as TGTGCCACCAGCAGAGGCGACGCGGGGACCCAGTACTTC. It encodes CATSRGDAGTQYF.

The chain combines TRBV29-1 with TRBJ2-7, with a weak D call TRBD2 (5 bases). The CDR3 spans 14 residues. V gave up 3 bases and J gave up 7 bases, with 19 bases separating them. CDR1 SQVTM and CDR2 ANQGSEA come from the germline V gene. The CDR3 bases are TGCAGCGTTGAGATTTTCGGGGTGCCAAGGGAGCAGTACTTC. It translates to CSVEIFGVPREQYF.

This clone appeared a single time. This sequence joins TRBV14 and TRBJ2-7, with D possibly called TRBD1 or TRBD2 (5 bases each). The V gene lost 3 bases and the J gene lost 2 bases, with 17 bases spanning the gap. The CDR3 sequence is 16 residues long. Germline V gene sequence: CDR1 SGHDN, CDR2 FVKESK. CDR3 sequence: CASSQTTLPGPYEQYF. Written as DNA, the CDR3 is TGTGCCAGCAGCCAGACTACACTTCCGGGGCCCTACGAGCAGTACTTC.

This chain joins TRBV5-4 and TRBJ1-4; 9 nucleotides match TRBD1. The V and J ends lost 2 bases and 6 bases, in that order; junction bases with no gene match: 5. CDR3 length: 15 amino acids. Germline CDR1 and CDR2: SGHNT and YYREEE (reference sequence). CDR3 in DNA: TGTGCCAGCAGCTTCGGGACAGGGTGGGATGAAAAACTGTTTTTT. Encoded protein: CASSFGTGWDEKLFF.

The chain joins TRBV12-3 or TRBV12-4 to TRBJ1-1; D is unclear. V lost 5 bases and J 1 base, leaving 8 bases between the germline ends. The CDR3 is made up of 13 amino acids. CDR3 region: CASSRTENTEAFF. The CDR3 DNA is TGTGCCAGCAGTAGAACAGAGAACACTGAAGCTTTCTTT.

The genes are TRBV29-1 and TRBJ2-5; D unresolved. Germline CDR1 and CDR2: SQVTM and ANQGSEA. The CDR3 length is 11 residues. Trimming took 2 bases from V and 5 from J, leaving 6 bases between them. The CDR3 bases are TGCAGCGTTGAACAGTGGGAGACCCAGTACTTC. It translates to CSVEQWETQYF.

The CDR3 coding sequence is TGTGCCAGCAGCTTAACAGAAGTCGGGTATTATGGCTACACCTTC. Amino acids: CASSLTEVGYYGYTF. The chain is built from TRBV7-9 and TRBJ1-2; no definite D call. Trimming cost V 2 bases and J 5 bases, with 15 bases left between them. The germline V gene has CDR1 SEHNR and CDR2 FQNEAQ (reference sequence). CDR3 length: 15 amino acids. The variable domain in full, completed from reference TRBV7-9 and TRBJ1-2, reads DTGVSQNPRHKITKRGQNVTFRCDPISEHNRLYWYRQTLGQGPEFLTYFQNEAQLEKSRLLSDRFSAERPKGSFSTLEIQRTEQGDSAMYLCASSLTEVGYYGYTFGSGTRLTVV.

This clone appeared once. The genes are TRBV2 and TRBJ2-5; 7 bases line up with TRBD1. The V and J ends lost 10 bases and 5 bases, in that order; junction bases with no gene match: 10. There are 13 residues in the CDR3. Germline lookup yields CDR1 SNHLY and CDR2 FYNNEI. CDR3 in DNA: TGTGCCATCGCAACAGGGGTATGGGAGACCCAGTACTTC. Translation: CAIATGVWETQYF.

The chain employs TRBV12-2 and TRBJ2-5; the table gives TRBD2 as D, unverified against the DNA. TRBV12-2 has pseudogene status. The CDR3 contains 15 residues. DNA for the CDR3: TGTGCAAGTCGCTTAGCCCAGCGGGAGCAAGAGACCCAGTACTTC. It codes for CASRLAQREQETQYF.

The rearrangement links TRBV4-1 to TRBJ2-1; possibly TRBD1 for D (5 bases). The CDR3 consists of 13 residues. Trimming removed 4 bases at V and 5 bases at J, with 9 bases between. Germline V gene sequence: CDR1 MGHRA, CDR2 YSYEKL. The CDR3, as DNA: TGCGCCAGCAGCCCCCCAGGGAACAATGAGCAGTTCTTC. This gives the protein CASSPPGNNEQFF.

CDR3 nucleotides: TGTGCCAGCAGCTTGGGTCCCGCAACTAATGAAAAACTGTTTTTT. Encoded protein: CASSLGPATNEKLFF. The chain has TRBV5-5 and TRBJ1-4; D is unclear. V was shortened by 0 bases and J by 0 bases, with 6 bases between the two germline ends. The V gene's germline CDR1 is SGHKS and CDR2 YYEKEE (reference sequence). The CDR3 loop spans 15 amino acids.

This clone was counted only a few times. The chain has TRBV29-1 and TRBJ2-7, with a possible D match to TRBD2 (5 bases). The CDR3 covers 12 residues. Trimming left V 5 bases short and J 0 bases short, with 8 bases between. Germline values: CDR1 SQVTM, CDR2 ANQGSEA. The CDR3 DNA follows: TGCAGCGTTAGCGGTTACTCCTACGAGCAGTACTTC. It translates to CSVSGYSYEQYF.

This chain connects TRBV3-1 (or the pseudogene TRBV3-2) to TRBJ2-1; the D is unclear. The ends were cut back, 2 bases at V and 5 bases at J, with 10 bases in the middle. The germline V gene has CDR1 LGHDT and CDR2 YNNKEL (reference sequence). This CDR3 has 14 residues. The CDR3 region is CASSQRNLDNEQFF. In DNA form, the CDR3 reads TGTGCCAGCAGCCAAAGAAACTTGGACAATGAGCAGTTCTTC.

The CDR3 is CASSLVRETNEKLFF. The CDR3 nucleotides read TGTGCCAGCAGCTTAGTCAGGGAAACTAATGAAAAACTGTTTTTT. The J gene is TRBJ1-4, the V gene TRBV5-5; D is perhaps TRBD1 (5 bases). The CDR3 is 15 amino acids. Per the germline V gene, CDR1 is SGHKS and CDR2 is YYEKEE (reference sequence). V lost 2 bases and J lost 1, with 9 bases in between.

This chain joins TRBV9 and TRBJ2-3, with D unresolved. V lost 2 bases to trimming and J lost 2 bases, with 12 bases between them. The length of the CDR3 is 15 residues. In germline, CDR1 is SGDLS, CDR2 YYNGEE. CDR3 sequence: CASSVPYPLTDTQYF. CDR3 in DNA: TGTGCCAGCAGCGTGCCCTATCCCCTCACAGATACGCAGTATTTT.

This clone appeared a single time. The V and J genes are TRBV30 and TRBJ2-7; either TRBD1 or TRBD2 may supply D (5 bases each). The germline CDR1 and CDR2 sequences are GTSNPN and SVGIG (reference sequence). V dropped 2 bases and J dropped 4 bases, with 12 bases sitting between them. The CDR3 totals 13 residues. CDR3 protein: CAWSTGLGYEQYF. The CDR3 nucleotides are TGTGCCTGGAGTACGGGGCTAGGGTACGAGCAGTACTTC.

This clone appeared a single time. V and J are TRBV7-2 and TRBJ2-3, with 7 bases that match TRBD2. CDR3 length: 13 amino acids. The V and J ends lost 4 bases and 6 bases, in that order; junction bases with no gene match: 4. Looked up from germline, CDR1 is SGHTA and CDR2 is FQGNSA. CDR3: CASSSLGGDTQYF. CDR3 DNA: TGTGCCAGCAGCTCACTCGGGGGGGATACGCAGTATTTT.

The chain couples TRBV19 to TRBJ1-4; D perhaps matches TRBD1 (6 bases). CDR1 is LNHDA, CDR2 SQIVND, per germline (reference sequence). CDR3 size: 14 residues. The V gene lost 3 bases and the J gene lost 3 bases, with 8 bases spanning the gap. CDR3 amino acids: CASSIWTANEKLFF. CDR3 in DNA: TGTGCCAGTAGTATCTGGACAGCTAATGAAAAACTGTTTTTT.